This is a list of T cell receptor beta chains from one sample in a study of blood T cell repertoires in COVID-19. Measured with immunoSEQ multiplex PCR; TCRdb has only the in-frame clones, and not every one. The table has roughly 300,000 clones, roughly 89% seen once. Source material: peripheral blood. The receptor set was obtained from a woman aged 25-40 years with COVID-19, enrolled during active disease. CDR3s include the opening cysteine and the closing phenylalanine or tryptophan. A D gene is named only where the DNA matches it firmly. Expanded clones get a size class; other rows say once, few or many, or leave the size out.

>NA|TRBD2|TRBJ2-2|TRBV28
TGTGCCAGCAGTCTGACACGTAGCGGGGGGGTCGGGGAGCTGTTTTTT
CASSLTRSGGVGELFF
>NA|NA|TRBJ2-3|TRBV13
TGTGCCAGCAGCTTAGGCCGGGCGCAGGGGCGAGTAGATACGCAGTATTTT
CASSLGRAQGRVDTQYF
>NA|NA|TRBJ1-5|TRBV18
TGTGCCAGCTCACCACTTTCACTAATTGGCGGCAATCAGCCCCAGCATTTT
CASSPLSLIGGNQPQHF
>NA|NA|TRBJ2-1|TRBV11-2
TGTGCCAGCAGCCCCATTAAGTGGGGGGTGTCCTACAATGAGCAGTTCTTC
CASSPIKWGVSYNEQFF
>NA|TRBD2|TRBJ2-5|TRBV14
TGTGCCAGCAGCCACCCTGGGGGGGGTCAGGAGACCCAGTACTTC
CASSHPGGGQETQYF
>NA|NA|TRBJ2-1|TRBV7-6
TGTGCCAGCAGCTCCCCGGATGAGGCAGGGCACAATGAGCAGTTCTTC
CASSSPDEAGHNEQFF
>NA|NA|TRBJ2-1|TRBV12-5
TGTGCTAGTGGTGGGGGGTCCTGGGTCGATGAGCAGTTCTTC
CASGGGSWVDEQFF
>NA|TRBD1|TRBJ2-2|TRBV29-1
TGCAGCGTTGAAGTCAGGGGGCGGTGGGCCGGGGAGCTGTTTTTT
CSVEVRGRWAGELFF
>NA|NA|TRBJ2-1|TRBV7-2
TGTGCCAGCAGCTTACTCACCGGGACTGCCCTTTTTGAGCAGTTCTTC
CASSLLTGTALFEQFF
>NA|TRBD1|TRBJ2-5|TRBV5-5
TGTGCCAGCAGCTCACCGGGACAGGGGGCGCAGGCGGAGACCCAGTACTTC
CASSSPGQGAQAETQYF
>NA|TRBD1|TRBJ2-5|TRBV3-1/TRBV3-2
TGTGCCAGCAGCCAAGATCCGCCAGGGGGCAGGAAGACCCAGTACTTC
CASSQDPPGGRKTQYF
>NA|TRBD2|TRBJ2-5|TRBV5-5
TGCCAAGCTCTGTGGCGGGGGAAGGAGACCCAGTACTTC
CQALWRGKETQYF
>NA|NA|TRBJ1-5|TRBV7-9
TGTGCCAGCTCTCCTCAGGGCAATCAGCCCCAGCATTTT
CASSPQGNQPQHF
>few|TRBD1|TRBJ2-1|TRBV7-7
TGTGCTAGCAGCCAGGGGGCAACACCAGGCAATGAGCAGTTCTTC
CASSQGATPGNEQFF
>NA|TRBD2|TRBJ2-5|TRBV24-1
TGTGCCACCAGTGAGATGACGGGGGGGACCCAGTACTTC
CATSEMTGGTQYF
>NA|TRBD1|TRBJ2-7|TRBV9
TGTGCCAGCAGCGTAGGGACAGGCCTCTCCTACGAGCAGTACTTC
CASSVGTGLSYEQYF
>NA|NA|TRBJ1-6|TRBV4-3
TGCGCCAGCAGCCTAGACGACAGCTCCTATAATTCACCCCTCCACTTT
CASSLDDSSYNSPLHF
>NA|NA|TRBJ2-3|TRBV4-2
TGTGCCAGCAGCCAAAGACTCGTGGATACGCAGTATTTT
CASSQRLVDTQYF
>NA|TRBD2|TRBJ2-5|TRBV7-9
TGTGCCAGCAGCTTTCGGGGGGAGCACCAAGAGACCCAGTACTTC
CASSFRGEHQETQYF
>NA|TRBD1|TRBJ2-1|TRBV28
TGTGCCAGCAGTTTACTACGACAGGGCTCTGAGCAGTTCTTC
CASSLLRQGSEQFF
>NA|NA|TRBJ1-1|TRBV10-1
TGCGCCAGCAGTGCCGCCAGGGGTGGAACTGAAGCTTTCTTT
CASSAARGGTEAFF
>NA|TRBD2|TRBJ2-1|TRBV4-2
TGTGCCAGCAGCCAAGAAGGAGCGGGGACCAGCTCCTACAATGAGCAGTTCTTC
CASSQEGAGTSSYNEQFF
>NA|TRBD1|TRBJ1-6|TRBV27
TGTGCCAGCAGTCGCAGACAGGGGAATAATTCACCCCTCCACTTT
CASSRRQGNNSPLHF
>NA|TRBD2|TRBJ2-7|TRBV4-3
TGCGCCAGCAGCTCCCAGCGGGGGGGCTACGAGCAGTACTTC
CASSSQRGGYEQYF
>NA|NA|TRBJ1-2|TRBV3-1/TRBV3-2
TGTGCCAGCAGCACTACGGGAGAGGACGGCTACACCTTC
CASSTTGEDGYTF
>NA|NA|TRBJ1-5|TRBV15
TGTGCCACCAGCAGAGATGGAGGTGGATTGAGCAATCAGCCCCAGCATTTT
CATSRDGGGLSNQPQHF
>NA|NA|TRBJ2-2|TRBV5-5
TGTGCCAGCAGCTTGGTACTATCCACCGGGGAGCTGTTTTTT
CASSLVLSTGELFF
>NA|NA|TRBJ2-1|TRBV9
TGTGCCAGCAGCCCGGACAATGAGCAGTTCTTC
CASSPDNEQFF
>NA|TRBD2|TRBJ2-5|TRBV5-8
TGTGCCAGCAGCTTGGGGACTAGCGGGGGCAAAGAGACCCAGTACTTC
CASSLGTSGGKETQYF
>NA|TRBD1|TRBJ2-3|TRBV9
TGTGCCAGCAGCGTAGCGGGACAGGGAGCTAGCACAGATACGCAGTATTTT
CASSVAGQGASTDTQYF
>NA|NA|TRBJ1-4|TRBV4-3
TGCGCCAGCAGCCAAGTATTCGAGAGGGTTGCAACTAATGAAAAACTGTTTTTT
CASSQVFERVATNEKLFF
>once|NA|TRBJ2-5|TRBV15
TGTGCCACCAGCAGAGTGGTTAGCGCCTCCGGGGAGACCCAGTACTTC
CATSRVVSASGETQYF
>NA|TRBD1|TRBJ1-2|TRBV5-4
TGTGCCAGCAGCTTAGACAGGGCTGGCTACACCTTC
CASSLDRAGYTF
>NA|NA|TRBJ2-3|TRBV5-1
TGCGCCAGCAGCCTGGGAGGTAGGACAGCCCAGAATACGCAGTATTTT
CASSLGGRTAQNTQYF
>NA|NA|TRBJ2-1|TRBV7-8
TGTGCCAGCAGCCAAGACAGTTACAATGAGCAGTTCTTC
CASSQDSYNEQFF
>NA|NA|TRBJ2-2|TRBV4-1
TGCGCCAGCAGCCAAGCCTTGGGGGGAACCAACGGGGAGCTGTTTTTT
CASSQALGGTNGELFF
>NA|NA|TRBJ1-1|TRBV7-9
TGTGCCAGCAGCTTAGCGGATAGGGTTTTCGGGGGTGAAGCTTTCTTT
CASSLADRVFGGEAFF
>once|NA|TRBJ2-3|TRBV6-4
TGTGCCAGCAGTCCCGGGGGGCAGACAGATACGCAGTATTTT
CASSPGGQTDTQYF
>NA|NA|TRBJ2-5|TRBV28
TGTGCCAGCAGGTCGCCGGGCTTAGAGGGTCGGGAGACCCAGTACTTC
CASRSPGLEGRETQYF
>NA|NA|TRBJ1-1|TRBV29-1
TGCAGCGCTGGTGGGGGGTACACTGAAGCTTTCTTT
CSAGGGYTEAFF
>NA|NA|TRBJ2-2|TRBV12-1
TGTGCCAGCAGCCCCCCGGAACAGCAGGGTAAGGGTCGAACCGGGGAGCTGTTTTTT
CASSPPEQQGKGRTGELFF
>NA|NA|TRBJ2-1|TRBV7-3
TGTGCCAGCAGTCTTACCGACGGGTACAATGAGCAGTTCTTC
CASSLTDGYNEQFF
>NA|NA|TRBJ1-1|TRBV10-3
TGTGCCATCAGTGGATCGGACACTGAAGCTTTCTTT
CAISGSDTEAFF
>NA|TRBD1|TRBJ2-7|TRBV9
TGTGCCAGCAGCTACCGGACAGGGGGCTACGAGCAGTACTTC
CASSYRTGGYEQYF
>NA|NA|TRBJ1-2|TRBV5-6
TGTGCCAGCAGCCCGGACGGCCCGGAGGAGGGCTACACCTTC
CASSPDGPEEGYTF
>NA|NA|TRBJ2-7|TRBV2
TGTGCCAGCAGAGGAACGCGGGGGCGCCCCTACGAGCAGTACTTC
CASRGTRGRPYEQYF
>NA|NA|TRBJ1-5|TRBV19
TGTGCCGGCGGCAGAGGGCGGAATCAGCCCCAGCATTTT
CAGGRGRNQPQHF
>NA|NA|TRBJ1-1|TRBV3-1/TRBV3-2
TGTGCCAGCAGCCATCAGGGGTTGAACACTGAAGCTTTCTTT
CASSHQGLNTEAFF
>few|NA|TRBJ1-6|TRBV5-1
TGCGCCAGCAGGCTACAGGCAACTTATAATTCACCCCTCCACTTT
CASRLQATYNSPLHF
>NA|NA|TRBJ1-4|TRBV7-2
TGTGCCAGCAGCAACACAGGGACAACTAATGAAAAACTGTTTTTT
CASSNTGTTNEKLFF
>NA|NA|TRBJ1-5|TRBV30
TGTGCCTGGAGTCCACAGGAGGGTCAGCCCCAGCATTTT
CAWSPQEGQPQHF
>NA|NA|TRBJ1-2|TRBV18
TGTGCCAGCTCACCATCGTTACCCGGGGTTAACTATGGCTACACCTTC
CASSPSLPGVNYGYTF
>NA|NA|TRBJ2-3|TRBV15
TGTGCCACCAGCATACCCCAGGGAACAGATACGCAGTATTTT
CATSIPQGTDTQYF
>NA|NA|TRBJ2-1|TRBV19
TGTGCCAGCGGCCGCGGTTCCTACAATGAGCAGTTCTTC
CASGRGSYNEQFF
>NA|TRBD2|TRBJ2-2|TRBV11-3
TGTGCCAGCAGCAAAAGTGGGACTACGAACACCGGGGAGCTGTTTTTT
CASSKSGTTNTGELFF
>once|NA|TRBJ2-6|TRBV11-3
TGTGCCAGCAGCTTAGGCGTCAGGGCCTCTGGGGCCAACGTCCTGACTTTC
CASSLGVRASGANVLTF
>NA|NA|TRBJ1-5|TRBV19
TGTGCCAGTAGTCCGTCGACAGGTCGGAGCAATCAGCCCCAGCATTTT
CASSPSTGRSNQPQHF